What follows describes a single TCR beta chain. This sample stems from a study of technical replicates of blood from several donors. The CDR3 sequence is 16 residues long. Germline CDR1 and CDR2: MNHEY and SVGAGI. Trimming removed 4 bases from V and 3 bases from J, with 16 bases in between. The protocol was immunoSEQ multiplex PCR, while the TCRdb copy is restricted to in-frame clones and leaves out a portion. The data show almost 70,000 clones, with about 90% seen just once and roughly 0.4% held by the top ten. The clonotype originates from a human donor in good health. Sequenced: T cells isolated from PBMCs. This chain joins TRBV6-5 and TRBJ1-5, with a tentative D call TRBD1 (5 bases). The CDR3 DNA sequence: TGTGCCAGCAGTTTTAGACAAGCAGGGCTCAATCAGCCCCAGCATTTT. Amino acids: CASSFRQAGLNQPQHF.